The 27 T cell receptor beta chains given below trace back to one sample, sequenced in a study of OX40 agonist ivuxolimab in advanced cancers. Profiled with immunoSEQ multiplex PCR; TCRdb holds only in-frame clones, not every one. The sample includes approximately 81,000 clones, about 93% of them seen just once. This sample comprised CD4+ or CD8+ T cells sorted from blood, obtained in a trial of the OX40 agonist ivuxolimab. The receptor set was obtained from an adult with an advanced solid tumor such as melanoma, head and neck, liver or kidney cancer.

This clone was recorded once. The V call is TRBV19, the J call TRBJ1-1; no firm D call. This CDR3 is built from 14 residues. Trimming removed 7 bases from V and 7 bases from J, with 19 bases in between. Germline V gives CDR1 LNHDA, CDR2 SQIVND (reference sequence). The CDR3 sequence is CASKIGPAGFEAFF. CDR3 nucleotide sequence: TGTGCCAGTAAAATCGGCCCCGCGGGGTTTGAAGCTTTCTTT.

The CDR3 sequence: CASSLGGMNTDTQYF. The CDR3 DNA follows: TGTGCCAGCAGTTTGGGGGGGATGAACACAGATACGCAGTATTTT. The chain employs TRBV27 and TRBJ2-3; 7 nucleotides line up with TRBD2. The V gene end was trimmed by 3 bases and the J gene end by 2 bases; junction bases not matched to a gene: 5. This CDR3 region has 15 residues. CDR1 and CDR2 from the germline V gene are MNHEY and SMNVEV (reference sequence).

The V and J genes are TRBV6-1 and TRBJ2-7; D possibly corresponds to TRBD2 (7 bases). Germline loops: CDR1 MNHNS, CDR2 SASEGT. The CDR3 is 14 residues long. V dropped 1 base and J dropped 3 bases, with 10 bases sitting between them. Written as DNA, the CDR3 is TGTGCCAGCAGTGAAGGGGGGGGCAACTACGAGCAGTACTTC. This gives the protein CASSEGGGNYEQYF.

The chain combines TRBV7-2 with TRBJ2-7; 9 positions match TRBD2. Germline CDR1 and CDR2: SGHTA and FQGNSA. The CDR3 runs 15 residues. After removal of 2 bases from V and 3 bases from J, the junction contained 5 bases not matched to a gene. The DNA for the CDR3 is TGTGCCAGCAGCTTACTTAGCGGGGGCCACTACGAGCAGTACTTC. Its translation is CASSLLSGGHYEQYF. The variable domain in full, with the rest retrieved from reference TRBV7-2 and TRBJ2-7, is GAGVSQSPSNKVTEKGKDVELRCDPISGHTALYWYRQSLGQGLEFLIYFQGNSAPDKSGLPSDRFSAERTGGSVSTLTIQRTQQEDSAVYLCASSLLSGGHYEQYFGPGTRLTVT.

This sequence joins TRBV4-3 and TRBJ2-7, with D uncertain. The V gene lost 1 base and the J gene lost 0 bases, with 10 bases spanning the gap. This CDR3 is 15 amino acids long. Per the germline V gene, CDR1 is LGHNA and CDR2 is YSLEER. CDR3 region: CASSQGWPSSYEQYF. CDR3 nucleotide sequence: TGCGCCAGCAGCCAAGGTTGGCCGAGCTCCTACGAGCAGTACTTC.

V and J are TRBV27 and TRBJ2-1; 10 nucleotides line up with TRBD1. With V trimmed by 4 bases and J by 7 bases, 10 bases remained unmatched. Germline V gene data show CDR1 as MNHEY and CDR2 as SMNVEV (reference sequence). The CDR3 covers 16 residues. CDR3 bases: TGTGCCAGCAGTTCGGCCGGGACAGGGGCTTTGAATGAGCAGTTCTTC. Translation gives CASSSAGTGALNEQFF.

The chain couples TRBV5-6 to TRBJ1-6; no reliable D call. The V gene lost 4 bases and the J gene lost 7 bases, with 6 bases spanning the gap. The CDR3 runs to 12 residues. Looked up from germline, CDR1 is SGHDT and CDR2 is YYEEEE. CDR3 sequence (DNA): TGTGCCAGCAGCCCGCTCAATTCACCCCTCCACTTT. Residues: CASSPLNSPLHF.

Comment on this clone: One end of the junction varies from germline; a read error may be responsible. The chain has TRBV5-8 and TRBJ2-7, with D unclear. CDR3 length equals 8 residues. In germline, CDR1 is SGHTS, CDR2 YDEGEE. CDR3 amino acids: CASILTNF. DNA for the CDR3: TGTGCCAGCATACTCACGAACTTC.

The chain recombines TRBV7-9 with TRBJ2-7; 12 bases align to TRBD2. CDR1 and CDR2 from the germline V gene are SEHNR and FQNEAQ (reference sequence). The CDR3 covers 15 residues. The J segment lost 5 bases and the V segment lost 5 bases, leaving 7 bases of the junction unmatched. The CDR3 loop reads CASSHTSGRTHEQYF. In DNA form, the CDR3 reads TGTGCCAGCAGCCATACTAGCGGGAGGACCCACGAGCAGTACTTC.

The rearrangement links TRBV29-1 to TRBJ2-3; no clear D gene. Germline CDR1 and CDR2: SQVTM and ANQGSEA. This CDR3 has 12 residues. V lost 0 bases, J lost 6 bases, and 7 bases lay in between. Here the CDR3 DNA reads TGCAGCGTTGAAGACCACTTGGATACGCAGTATTTT. It specifies CSVEDHLDTQYF.

This clone appeared once. The chain has TRBV25-1 and TRBJ2-5; D gene uncertain. V was cut by 3 bases and J by 1 base, with 12 bases left in between. CDR1 is MGHDK and CDR2 is SYGVNS in the germline V gene. The CDR3 is made up of 15 amino acids. The CDR3: CASSDPSATQETQYF. The CDR3 DNA sequence: TGTGCCAGCAGTGACCCTTCGGCTACCCAAGAGACCCAGTACTTC.

V usage is TRBV4-2 and J usage is TRBJ1-1; D is unclear. This CDR3 contains 15 residues. Per germline, CDR1 LGHNA and CDR2 YNFKEQ. The ends were cut back, 1 base at V and 6 bases at J, with 15 bases in the middle. The chain's CDR3 is CASSQGMAQTPEAFF. The CDR3 DNA is TGTGCCAGCAGCCAAGGGATGGCCCAGACGCCTGAAGCTTTCTTT.

CDR3: CASSSNSPLHF. The CDR3 DNA sequence: TGTGCCAGTAGTTCAAATTCACCCCTCCACTTT. The rearrangement links TRBV19 to TRBJ1-6; D unresolved. The CDR3 consists of 11 residues. The germline CDR1 and CDR2 sequences are LNHDA and SQIVND (reference sequence). V dropped 5 bases and J dropped 7 bases, with 3 bases sitting between them.

The chain employs TRBV30 and TRBJ2-2; D may be TRBD2 (5 bases). The CDR3 runs to 14 residues. Germline lookup yields CDR1 GTSNPN and CDR2 SVGIG (reference sequence). Trimming left V 6 bases short and J 0 bases short, with 11 bases between. The CDR3 is CACTGIPNTGELFF. The CDR3 bases are TGTGCCTGCACCGGGATCCCGAACACCGGGGAGCTGTTTTTT.

This rearrangement joins TRBV21-1 to TRBJ1-6. TRBV21-1 is deemed a pseudogene. The CDR3 has 17 amino acids. This CDR3 reads CASSKGGGGSYNSPLHF. The CDR3 DNA follows: TGTGCCAGCAGCAAAGGGGGTGGGGGATCCTATAATTCACCCCTCCACTTT.

This chain links TRBV10-3 with TRBJ1-5; D uncertain. CDR3 length: 15 amino acids. V shed 3 bases and J shed 6 bases, with 15 bases lying between them. Germline CDR1 ENHRY, CDR2 SYGVKD. The CDR3 sequence is CAISDESREGQPQHF. In DNA, the CDR3 is TGTGCCATCAGTGATGAGAGCCGGGAGGGTCAGCCCCAGCATTTT.

The chain recombines TRBV27 with TRBJ1-2, with 8 bases lining up with TRBD1. V gave up 7 bases and J gave up 4 bases; unmatched junction bases: 11. This CDR3 has 15 amino acids. Germline lookup yields CDR1 MNHEY and CDR2 SMNVEV (reference sequence). This CDR3 is CASTPKAGGGYGYTF. The CDR3 DNA is TGTGCCAGCACCCCGAAAGCAGGGGGCGGCTATGGCTACACCTTC.

The rearrangement joins TRBV28 to TRBJ1-5; 10 nucleotides agree with TRBD1. This CDR3 has 17 amino acids. Germline values: CDR1 MDHEN, CDR2 SYDVKM. V lost 5 bases, J lost 2 bases, and 9 bases stayed unmatched. CDR3 amino acids: CASSPGTGVGGNQPQHF. CDR3 DNA: TGTGCCAGCAGTCCCGGGACAGGGGTTGGGGGCAATCAGCCCCAGCATTTT.

The V gene is TRBV28, the J gene TRBJ1-4; 8 bases agree with TRBD1. CDR3 size: 12 residues. V was clipped by 6 bases and J by 8 bases; unmatched bases: 2. CDR1 is MDHEN, CDR2 SYDVKM, per germline. In DNA form, the CDR3 reads TGTGCCAGCAGCTACAGGGGGGAAAAACTGTTTTTT. Translation: CASSYRGEKLFF.

This chain connects TRBV7-8 to TRBJ2-6; D is undetermined. The length of the CDR3 is 15 residues. Per the germline V gene, CDR1 is SGHVS and CDR2 is FQNEAQ. The V end lost 2 bases, the J end lost 3 bases, and 8 bases lay between the germline ends. The CDR3 loop is CASSLRTRGANVLTF. Written as DNA, the CDR3 is TGTGCCAGCAGCTTAAGGACCCGTGGGGCCAACGTCCTGACTTTC.

This clone was counted a single time. The chain recombines TRBV27 with TRBJ2-5, with TRBD2 as a possible D gene (5 bases). V was trimmed by 1 base and J by 2 bases, leaving 8 bases between them. The CDR3 has 14 residues. The germline CDR1 and CDR2 sequences are MNHEY and SMNVEV (reference sequence). This CDR3 reads CASSLYGVQETQYF. CDR3 DNA sequence: TGTGCCAGCAGTTTATACGGGGTACAAGAGACCCAGTACTTC.

This chain joins TRBV15 and TRBJ2-7; 11 positions agree with TRBD1. The ends lost 5 bases at V and 5 bases at J; junction bases unmatched: 5. Germline CDR1 is LNHNV and CDR2 is YYDKDF (reference sequence). The CDR3 has 14 amino acids. CDR3 protein: CATSGGQGADEQYF. The CDR3 DNA is TGTGCCACCAGCGGCGGACAGGGGGCTGACGAGCAGTACTTC.

The gene calls are TRBV4-3 and TRBJ1-2; D not certain. Trimming left V 0 bases short and J 5 bases short, with 10 bases between. Germline CDR1 and CDR2: LGHNA and YSLEER. CDR3 length equals 14 residues. DNA of the CDR3: TGCGCCAGCAGCCAAGATGGAGGTGTATATGGCTACACCTTC. It is translated as CASSQDGGVYGYTF.

This rearrangement joins TRBV7-9 to TRBJ1-1, with 12 nucleotides matching TRBD1. With V trimmed by 0 bases and J by 11 bases, 10 bases remained unmatched. CDR3 length: 16 amino acids. Looked up from germline, CDR1 is SEHNR and CDR2 is FQNEAQ (reference sequence). The CDR3 here is CASSLAGDRGRRGAFF. The DNA for the CDR3 is TGTGCCAGCAGCTTAGCTGGGGACAGGGGGCGAAGGGGTGCTTTCTTT.

This chain links TRBV18 with TRBJ1-5; D is undetermined. The V gene's germline CDR1 is KGHSH and CDR2 LQKENI. This CDR3 spans 13 amino acids. V was shortened by 2 bases and J by 2 bases, with 4 bases between the two germline ends. DNA for the CDR3: TGTGCCAGCTCACCAGAAGGCAATCAGCCCCAGCATTTT. It codes for CASSPEGNQPQHF. Full variable domain (missing parts from reference TRBV18 and TRBJ1-5): NAGVMQNPRHLVRRRGQEARLRCSPMKGHSHVYWYRQLPEEGLKFMVYLQKENIIDESGMPKERFSAEFPKEGPSILRIQQVVRGDSAAYFCASSPEGNQPQHFGDGTRLSIL.

CDR3 in amino acids: CASSIDGNYYEQYF. CDR3 nucleotides: TGTGCCAGTAGTATAGATGGTAACTACTACGAGCAGTACTTC. The J gene is TRBJ2-7, the V gene TRBV19, with no clear D. The CDR3 runs 14 residues. The V end was cut by 0 bases, the J end by 3 bases, with 9 bases between. In germline, CDR1 is LNHDA, CDR2 SQIVND (reference sequence).

The chain links TRBV13 to TRBJ2-7; weak D call: TRBD2 (6 bases). The CDR3 consists of 14 residues. Germline CDR1 PRHDT, CDR2 FYEKMQ (reference sequence). Trimming pared 3 bases from V and 5 bases from J, leaving 14 bases between. The CDR3 DNA is TGTGCCAGCAGCTTCCCCGGGGGAGTCAACGAGCAGTACTTC. Its translation is CASSFPGGVNEQYF.